Sequencing of this T cell receptor (beta chain) was carried out in a study of cytomegalovirus exposure and HLA in healthy donors. Whole-study context: Unique TCRs from HLA-typed donors, 65 million to 85 million of them, were held in an early data release.

This clone was observed a handful of times. Other DNA sequences in the sample encode the same CDR3. Germline V lookup: CDR1 MGHRA, CDR2 YSYEKL. The V gene end was trimmed by 1 base and the J gene end by 2 bases; junction bases not matched to a gene: 2. The CDR3 loop spans 15 amino acids. It was with 60 Vbeta and 13 Jbeta primers that the PCR ran. The method was immunoSEQ multiplex PCR; TCRdb's version includes in-frame clones alone and lacks a portion of them. The sample holds fewer than 300,000 clones; under 90% are singletons and the top ten take 0.3%. The chain recombines TRBV4-1 with TRBJ1-5, with TRBD1 identical over 7 bases. The clonotype comes from a girl aged 2 to 9 in good health and CMV-seronegative. The sample comprised PBMCs. The CDR3 nucleotides are TGCGCCAGCAGCCAAGGGGACAGAGGCAATCAGCCCCAGCATTTT. Translated, it gives CASSQGDRGNQPQHF.